The T cell receptor beta chain under discussion was sequenced for a study of shared clonotypes between healthy human individuals. Whole-study context: There were three CD4 naive, three CD4 memory, two CD8 naive and one CD8 memory plates per donor.

Study-wide points: Rarefaction analysis demonstrated incomplete sorted-subset sequencing notwithstanding large depth.

The data were produced by immunoSEQ multiplex PCR, yet TCRdb's version contains in-frame clones alone and is incomplete. The repertoire includes about 2,200,000 clones, under 95% of them detected once, and more than 1.5% sits in the top ten. Positively selected for CCR7, the CD45RO-negative cells used as naive CD8 cells excluded terminally differentiated effector memory CD45RA+ cells. Germline-derived CDR1 and CDR2 are MNHEY and SMNVEV (reference sequence). The length of the CDR3 is 16 residues. The germline V and J ends were trimmed by 8 bases and 9 bases, with 26 bases remaining between them. As concerns this clone: What it recognizes is unknown.

The source is a young man in good health. Some clones in this sample may be carry-over from other donors' samples. The chain links TRBV27 to TRBJ1-5, with D maybe TRBD1 (5 bases). Sequencing input: naive CD8+ T cells from PBMCs. In DNA form, the CDR3 reads TGTGCCAGCGGACTCAGTCCCGGGACCGGGATTCGGCCCCAGCATTTT. Amino acid sequence: CASGLSPGTGIRPQHF.